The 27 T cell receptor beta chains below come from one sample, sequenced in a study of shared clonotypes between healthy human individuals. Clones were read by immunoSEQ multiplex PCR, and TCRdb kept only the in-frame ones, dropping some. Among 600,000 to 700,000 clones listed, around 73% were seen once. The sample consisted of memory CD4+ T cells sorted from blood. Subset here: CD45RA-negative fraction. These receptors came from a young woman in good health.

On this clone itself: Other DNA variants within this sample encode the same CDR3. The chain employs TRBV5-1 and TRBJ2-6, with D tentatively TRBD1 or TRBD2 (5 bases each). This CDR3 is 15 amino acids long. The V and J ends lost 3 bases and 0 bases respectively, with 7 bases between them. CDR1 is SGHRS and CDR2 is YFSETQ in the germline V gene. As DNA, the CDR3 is TGCGCCAGCAGCTCCGGGACCTCTGGGGCCAACGTCCTGACTTTC. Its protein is CASSSGTSGANVLTF.

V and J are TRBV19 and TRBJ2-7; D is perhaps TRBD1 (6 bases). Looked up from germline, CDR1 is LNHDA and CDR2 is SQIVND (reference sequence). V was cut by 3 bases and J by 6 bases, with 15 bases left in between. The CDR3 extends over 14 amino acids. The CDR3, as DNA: TGTGCCAGTAGTATCGTCAGGGGTCGGGGCGAGCAGTACTTC. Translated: CASSIVRGRGEQYF. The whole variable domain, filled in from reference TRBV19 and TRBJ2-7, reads DGGITQSPKYLFRKEGQNVTLSCEQNLNHDAMYWYRQDPGQGLRLIYYSQIVNDFQKGDIAEGYSVSREKKESFPLTVTSAQKNPTAFYLCASSIVRGRGEQYFGPGTRLTVT.

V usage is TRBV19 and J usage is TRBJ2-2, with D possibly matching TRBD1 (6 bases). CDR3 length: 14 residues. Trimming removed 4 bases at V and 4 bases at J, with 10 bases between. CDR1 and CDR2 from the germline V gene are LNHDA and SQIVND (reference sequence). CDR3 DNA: TGTGCCAGTAGTAGGGCAGGGGCCACCGGGGAGCTGTTTTTT. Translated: CASSRAGATGELFF. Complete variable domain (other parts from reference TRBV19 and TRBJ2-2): DGGITQSPKYLFRKEGQNVTLSCEQNLNHDAMYWYRQDPGQGLRLIYYSQIVNDFQKGDIAEGYSVSREKKESFPLTVTSAQKNPTAFYLCASSRAGATGELFFGEGSRLTVL.

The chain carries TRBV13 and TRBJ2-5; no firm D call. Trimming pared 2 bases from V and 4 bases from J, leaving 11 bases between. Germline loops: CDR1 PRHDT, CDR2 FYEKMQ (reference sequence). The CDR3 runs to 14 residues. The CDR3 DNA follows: TGTGCCAGCAGCTTAAAGCGACAACTAGAGACCCAGTACTTC. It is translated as CASSLKRQLETQYF.

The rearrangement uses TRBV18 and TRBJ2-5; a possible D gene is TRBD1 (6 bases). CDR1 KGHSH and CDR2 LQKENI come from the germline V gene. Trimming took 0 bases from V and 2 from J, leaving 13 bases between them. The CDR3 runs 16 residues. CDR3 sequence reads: CASSPPGLGAQETQYF. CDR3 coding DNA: TGTGCCAGCTCACCACCGGGTTTGGGGGCTCAAGAGACCCAGTACTTC.

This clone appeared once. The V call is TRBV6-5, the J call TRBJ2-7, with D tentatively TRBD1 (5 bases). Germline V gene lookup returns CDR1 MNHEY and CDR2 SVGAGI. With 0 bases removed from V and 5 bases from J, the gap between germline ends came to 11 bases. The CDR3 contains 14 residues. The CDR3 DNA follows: TGTGCCAGCAGTTACTCGTACCAGGGTCACGAGCAGTACTTC. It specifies CASSYSYQGHEQYF.

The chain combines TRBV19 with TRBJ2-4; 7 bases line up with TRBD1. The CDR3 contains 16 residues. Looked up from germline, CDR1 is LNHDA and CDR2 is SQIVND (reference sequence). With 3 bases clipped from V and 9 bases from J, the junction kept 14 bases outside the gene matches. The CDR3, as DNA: TGTGCCAGTAGTATCTTAGGGCGGACAGGTCGGATCATTCAGTACTTC. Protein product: CASSILGRTGRIIQYF. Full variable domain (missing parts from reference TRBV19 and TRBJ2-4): DGGITQSPKYLFRKEGQNVTLSCEQNLNHDAMYWYRQDPGQGLRLIYYSQIVNDFQKGDIAEGYSVSREKKESFPLTVTSAQKNPTAFYLCASSILGRTGRIIQYFGAGTRLSVL.

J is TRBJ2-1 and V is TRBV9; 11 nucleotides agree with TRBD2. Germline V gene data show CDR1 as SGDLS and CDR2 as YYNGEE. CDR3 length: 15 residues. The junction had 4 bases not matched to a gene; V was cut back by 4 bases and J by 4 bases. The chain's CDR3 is CASSIRLAGYNEQFF. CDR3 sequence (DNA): TGTGCCAGCAGCATTCGACTAGCGGGATACAATGAGCAGTTCTTC.

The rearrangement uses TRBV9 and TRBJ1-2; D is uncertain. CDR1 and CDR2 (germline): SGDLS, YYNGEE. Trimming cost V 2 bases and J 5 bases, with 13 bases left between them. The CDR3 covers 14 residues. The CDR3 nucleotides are TGTGCCAGCAGCGTCACAACCGCGGAGTATGGCTACACCTTC. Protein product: CASSVTTAEYGYTF.

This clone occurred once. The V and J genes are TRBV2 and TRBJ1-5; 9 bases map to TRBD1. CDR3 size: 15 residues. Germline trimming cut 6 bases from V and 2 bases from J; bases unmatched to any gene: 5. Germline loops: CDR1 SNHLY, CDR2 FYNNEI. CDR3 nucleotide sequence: TGTGCCAGCAGGGTACAGGGGGCGGGCAATCAGCCCCAGCATTTT. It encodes CASRVQGAGNQPQHF.

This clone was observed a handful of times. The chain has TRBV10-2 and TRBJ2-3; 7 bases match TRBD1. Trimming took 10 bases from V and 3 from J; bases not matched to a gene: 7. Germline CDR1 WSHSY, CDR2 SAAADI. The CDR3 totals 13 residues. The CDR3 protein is CATTLQGTDTQYF. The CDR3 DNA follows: TGCGCCACCACCTTACAGGGGACAGATACGCAGTATTTT.

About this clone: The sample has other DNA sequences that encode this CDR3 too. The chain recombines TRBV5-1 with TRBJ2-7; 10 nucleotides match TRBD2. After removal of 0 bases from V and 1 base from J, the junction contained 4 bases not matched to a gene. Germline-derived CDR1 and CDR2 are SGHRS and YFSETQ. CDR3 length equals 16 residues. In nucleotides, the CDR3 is TGCGCCAGCAGCTTGGGAGCGGGAGGGGCTTCCTACGAGCAGTACTTC. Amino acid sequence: CASSLGAGGASYEQYF.

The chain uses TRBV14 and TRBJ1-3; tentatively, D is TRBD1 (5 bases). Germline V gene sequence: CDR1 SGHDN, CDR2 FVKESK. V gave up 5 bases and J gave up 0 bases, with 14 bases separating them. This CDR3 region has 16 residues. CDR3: CASSVTGPLSGNTIYF. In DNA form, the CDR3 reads TGTGCCAGCAGCGTCACAGGACCCCTCTCTGGAAACACCATATATTTT.

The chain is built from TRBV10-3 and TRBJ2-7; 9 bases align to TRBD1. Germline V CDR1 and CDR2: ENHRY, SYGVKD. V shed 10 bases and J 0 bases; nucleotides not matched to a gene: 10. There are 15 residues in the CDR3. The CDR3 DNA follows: TGTGCCACTTACAGGACAGGGGACGTCTCCTACGAGCAGTACTTC. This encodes CATYRTGDVSYEQYF.

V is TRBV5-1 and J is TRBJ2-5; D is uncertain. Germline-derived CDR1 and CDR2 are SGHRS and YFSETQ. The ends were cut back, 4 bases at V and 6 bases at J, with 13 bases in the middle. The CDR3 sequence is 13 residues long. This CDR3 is CASSNYRGQTQYF. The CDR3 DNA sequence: TGCGCCAGCAGCAATTATCGTGGACAGACCCAGTACTTC.

The CDR3 reads CASSLWRPLAKNIQYF. CDR3 coding DNA: TGTGCCAGCAGTTTGTGGAGACCTCTAGCCAAAAACATTCAGTACTTC. V and J are TRBV27 and TRBJ2-4; D gene ambiguous. The ends were cut back, 3 bases at V and 0 bases at J, with 12 bases in the middle. This CDR3 region has 16 residues. CDR1 and CDR2 from the germline V gene are MNHEY and SMNVEV (reference sequence).

CDR3 in amino acids: CASSQGVAGDSTQYF. The DNA for the CDR3 is TGTGCCAGCTCCCAGGGGGTAGCGGGAGATAGTACGCAGTATTTT. This chain connects TRBV6-5 to TRBJ2-3; 9 bases are a match to TRBD2. Trimming cost V 8 bases and J 8 bases; bases outside gene matches: 14. The length of the CDR3 is 15 residues. Germline V gene sequence: CDR1 MNHEY, CDR2 SVGAGI.

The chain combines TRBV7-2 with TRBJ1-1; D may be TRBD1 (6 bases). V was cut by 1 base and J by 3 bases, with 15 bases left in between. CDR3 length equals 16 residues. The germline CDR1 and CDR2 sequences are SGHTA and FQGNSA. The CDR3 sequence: CASSLGYRAADTEAFF. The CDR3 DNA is TGTGCCAGCAGCTTAGGTTACAGGGCCGCGGACACTGAAGCTTTCTTT.

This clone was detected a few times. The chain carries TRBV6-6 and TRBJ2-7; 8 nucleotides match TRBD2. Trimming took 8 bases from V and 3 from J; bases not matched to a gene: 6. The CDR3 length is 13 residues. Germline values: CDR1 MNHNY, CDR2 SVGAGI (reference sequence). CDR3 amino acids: CASRTSLNYEQYF. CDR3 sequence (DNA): TGTGCCAGCCGGACTAGCCTTAACTACGAGCAGTACTTC.

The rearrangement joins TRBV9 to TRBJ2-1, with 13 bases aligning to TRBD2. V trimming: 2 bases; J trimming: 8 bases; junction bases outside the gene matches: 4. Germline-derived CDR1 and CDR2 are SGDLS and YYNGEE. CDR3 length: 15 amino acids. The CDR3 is CASSVGTSGTYEQFF. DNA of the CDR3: TGTGCCAGCAGCGTCGGGACTAGCGGGACCTATGAGCAGTTCTTC.

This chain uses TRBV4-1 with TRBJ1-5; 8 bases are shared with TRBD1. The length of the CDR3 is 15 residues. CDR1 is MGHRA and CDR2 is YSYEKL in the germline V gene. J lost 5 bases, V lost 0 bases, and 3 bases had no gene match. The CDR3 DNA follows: TGCGCCAGCAGCCAAGAAGACAGGGGCTATCAGCCCCAGCATTTT. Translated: CASSQEDRGYQPQHF.

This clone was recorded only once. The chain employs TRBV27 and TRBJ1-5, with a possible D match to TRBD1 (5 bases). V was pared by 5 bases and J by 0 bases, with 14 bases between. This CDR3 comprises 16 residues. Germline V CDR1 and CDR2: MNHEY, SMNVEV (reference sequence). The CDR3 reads CASSKDQGYSNQPQHF. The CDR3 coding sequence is TGTGCCAGCAGTAAGGACCAGGGATATAGCAATCAGCCCCAGCATTTT.

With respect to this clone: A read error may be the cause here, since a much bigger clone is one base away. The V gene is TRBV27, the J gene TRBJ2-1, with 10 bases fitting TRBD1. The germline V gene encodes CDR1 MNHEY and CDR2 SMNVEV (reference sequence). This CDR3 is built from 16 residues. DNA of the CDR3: TGTGCCAGCAGTGGGGACAGGGGACGAAACTACAATGGGCAGTTCTTC. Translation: CASSGDRGRNYNGQFF.

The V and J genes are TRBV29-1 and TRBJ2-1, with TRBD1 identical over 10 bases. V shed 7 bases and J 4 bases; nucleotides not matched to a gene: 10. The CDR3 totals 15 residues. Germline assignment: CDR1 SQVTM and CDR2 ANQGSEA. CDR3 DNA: TGCAGCGGAGCCGGGACAGGGGTAGGGTACAATGAGCAGTTCTTC. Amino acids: CSGAGTGVGYNEQFF.

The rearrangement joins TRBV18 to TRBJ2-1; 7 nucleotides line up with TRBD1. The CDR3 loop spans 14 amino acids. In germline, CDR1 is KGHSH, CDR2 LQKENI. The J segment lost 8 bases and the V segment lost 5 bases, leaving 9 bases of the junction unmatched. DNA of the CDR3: TGTGCCAGCTCATCAAGGGACAGCTTCTATGAGCAGTTCTTC. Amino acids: CASSSRDSFYEQFF. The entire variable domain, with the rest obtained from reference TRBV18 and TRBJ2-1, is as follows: NAGVMQNPRHLVRRRGQEARLRCSPMKGHSHVYWYRQLPEEGLKFMVYLQKENIIDESGMPKERFSAEFPKEGPSILRIQQVVRGDSAAYFCASSSRDSFYEQFFGPGTRLTVL.

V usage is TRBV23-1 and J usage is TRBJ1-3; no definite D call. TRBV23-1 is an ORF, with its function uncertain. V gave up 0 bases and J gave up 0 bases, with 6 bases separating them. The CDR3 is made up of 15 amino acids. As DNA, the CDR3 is TGCGCCAGCAGTCAATCTTCAGTCTCTGGAAACACCATATATTTT. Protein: CASSQSSVSGNTIYF.

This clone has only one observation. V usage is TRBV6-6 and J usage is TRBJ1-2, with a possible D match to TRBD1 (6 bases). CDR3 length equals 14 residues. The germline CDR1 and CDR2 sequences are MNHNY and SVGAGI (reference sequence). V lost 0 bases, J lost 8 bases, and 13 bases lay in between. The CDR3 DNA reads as TGTGCCAGCAGTTACTCGGGGGGCGTAGAGGGCTACACCTTC. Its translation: CASSYSGGVEGYTF.